This TCR beta chain originates from a study of post-analysis software for immune sequencing data. Incorporated into the TCR beta cDNA libraries were unique molecular identifiers, which served to reduce PCR and sequencing biases. TCRdb used MiXCR to reprocess the PCR reads, holding one entry per CDR3 protein. The data show roughly 400,000 distinct CDR3 sequences, about 40% seen once. Study observations and caveats: Relative to controls, patients had five TRBV segments at higher frequency, with TRBV5-6, TRBV5-1 and TRBV20-1 among these.

This clonotype was detected only a few times. Its antigen is as yet unknown. This CDR3 has 15 residues. Germline loops: CDR1 SGHAT, CDR2 FQDESV (reference sequence). V shed 3 bases and J 4 bases; nucleotides not matched to a gene: 9. The sequencing sample was made of blood. V and J are TRBV11-1 and TRBJ2-7; 7 positions match TRBD2. The receptor comes from a girl aged 2-10 years with multiple sclerosis. The CDR3 nucleotides read TGTGCCAGCAGCTTGTACGGGACTAAAGCTTACGAGCAGTACTTC. Its translation: CASSLYGTKAYEQYF.